This T cell receptor (beta chain) was captured in a study of T cells in Graves' hyperthyroidism and ophthalmopathy. In the study overall: Peripheral blood draws took place at initial diagnosis, ahead of any treatment. Study outcomes and limitations: Most clonotypes that expanded in the thyroid above 0.001 also showed up in blood.

This clonotype was detected ten times or more. The antigen is undetermined. The CDR3 contains 13 residues. Trimming shortened V by 9 bases and J by 0 bases, and 11 bases separated the two germline ends. Germline CDR1 is LNHDA and CDR2 is SQIVND (reference sequence). Amplified TCR beta CDR3 regions came from RNA transcripts. Initially, a first-round RT-PCR of the TCR CDR3 employed the HTBI primer set. TCRdb itself ran the multiplex PCR reads through MiXCR, one entry per CDR3 protein. The sample includes about 400,000 distinct CDR3 sequences, roughly 15% seen only once; the top ten take 20%. Enrolled ophthalmopathy patients presented with a Clinical Activity Score of at least 3, a NOSPECS grade of at least 4, and disease duration under 3 months.

Sequenced material: blood. The V call is TRBV19, the J call TRBJ2-5; no firm D call. This TCR came from a woman aged 30 to 39 with Graves' ophthalmopathy. CDR3 nucleotides: TGTGCCAGCTCCCCGGTCAACCAAGAGACCCAGTACTTC. Protein sequence: CASSPVNQETQYF.